The next 2 T cell receptor beta chains were all read from a single sample in a study of beta chain features in type 1 diabetes. The isolated RNA, all of it, was reverse transcribed, so expressed TCRB transcripts were what got sequenced. The data were produced by immunoSEQ multiplex PCR, yet TCRdb's version contains in-frame clones alone and is incomplete. The sample contains some 180,000 clones, around 13% of which appear only once. The sequenced material came from central memory CD4+ T cells from blood. These receptors came from a woman aged 18-30 years in good health.

This clone was counted between two and nine times. This chain uses TRBV5-1 with TRBJ2-7; the match to TRBD1 covers 8 bases. The ends lost 6 bases at V and 0 bases at J; junction bases unmatched: 8. Germline assignment: CDR1 SGHRS and CDR2 YFSETQ. The length of the CDR3 is 15 residues. The CDR3 DNA is TGCGCCAGCACCCCGGGACAGGCCCTCTCCTACGAGCAGTACTTC. This gives the protein CASTPGQALSYEQYF.

This clone was picked up a small number of times. The chain employs TRBV30 and TRBJ2-2; 7 bases are a match to TRBD1. The V gene's germline CDR1 is GTSNPN and CDR2 SVGIG (reference sequence). The J segment lost 6 bases and the V segment lost 3 bases, leaving 7 bases of the junction unmatched. The CDR3 runs 14 residues. The CDR3 bases are TGTGCCTGGAGGCAGACAGGGAAGGCCGGGGAGCTGTTTTTT. Encoded protein: CAWRQTGKAGELFF.